This entry describes one T cell receptor (beta chain). Its antigen is not identified. The entry originates in a study of Ad26.COV2.S vaccination and SARS-CoV-2 variants. V shed 3 bases, J shed 3 bases, and the junction held 11 bases outside the gene matches. CDR1 is SGDLS and CDR2 is YYNGEE in the germline V gene. The CDR3 runs to 17 residues. Regarding the study as a whole: An underestimation of total T cell responses may have resulted from the TCR breadth and depth analyses.

The repertoire was sequenced with immunoSEQ multiplex PCR; TCRdb's copy has only in-frame clones and lacks some. Of some 480,000 clones detected, around nine tenths appear once; the ten largest clones hold 9.5% to 15%. Treatment here: about 20 received Ad26.COV2.S at low or high dose, single or two shots; 5 received placebo; per-sample allocation not given. The samples were gathered on day 63 after the first injection of vaccine or placebo. The chain links TRBV9 to TRBJ2-1; 8 positions agree with TRBD2. The clonotype comes from a person aged 18-60 years who received the Ad26.COV2.S COVID-19 vaccine or a placebo. The source was peripheral blood, collected in a trial of Ad26.COV2.S vaccine versus placebo. CDR3 coding DNA: TGTGCCAGCAGCGCCCACCCGGCGACTAGCGACTACAATGAGCAGTTCTTC. Its translation is CASSAHPATSDYNEQFF.